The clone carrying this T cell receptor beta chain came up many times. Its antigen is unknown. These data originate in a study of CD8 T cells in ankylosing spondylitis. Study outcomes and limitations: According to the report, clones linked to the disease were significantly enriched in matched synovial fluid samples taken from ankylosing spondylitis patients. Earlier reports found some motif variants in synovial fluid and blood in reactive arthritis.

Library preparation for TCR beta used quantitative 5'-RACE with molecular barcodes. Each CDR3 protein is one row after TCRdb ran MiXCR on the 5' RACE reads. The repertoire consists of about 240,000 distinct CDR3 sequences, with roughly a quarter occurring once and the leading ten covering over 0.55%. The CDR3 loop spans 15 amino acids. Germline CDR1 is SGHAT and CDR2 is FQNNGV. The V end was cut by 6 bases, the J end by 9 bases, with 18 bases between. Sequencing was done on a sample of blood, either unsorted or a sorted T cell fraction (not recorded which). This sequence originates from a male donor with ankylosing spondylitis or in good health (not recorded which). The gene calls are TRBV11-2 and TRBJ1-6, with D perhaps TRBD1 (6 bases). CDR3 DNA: TGTGCCAGCAGTCACCTCGGGGGGCTGGGTTCACCCCTCCACTTT. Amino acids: CASSHLGGLGSPLHF.